This T cell receptor beta chain stems from a study of cytomegalovirus exposure and HLA in healthy donors. Study findings and constraints: Solely CMV serostatus was available to characterize immune exposure. Evidence from a later analysis indicated that most CMV-associated TCR beta chains looked HLA-restricted.

Worth noting for this clone: The antigen remains unidentified.

This CDR3 comprises 17 residues. The V gene's germline CDR1 is SGHRS and CDR2 YFSETQ. V shed 3 bases, J shed 2 bases, and the junction held 12 bases outside the gene matches. Use of 60 Vbeta and 13 Jbeta primers characterized the PCR. Here immunoSEQ multiplex PCR was the method, and the copy in TCRdb shows in-frame clones only, minus some. This repertoire includes around 44,000 clones. The receptor comes from a male donor in good health and CMV-seropositive. Material for sequencing was PBMCs. V usage is TRBV5-1 and J usage is TRBJ2-7; 9 positions match TRBD2. CDR3 region: CASSSAAGRTSAYEQYF. For the CDR3, the DNA is TGCGCCAGCAGCTCGGCGGCAGGGAGGACTAGCGCCTACGAGCAGTACTTC.